This T cell receptor (beta chain) derives from a study of T cell responses to AZD1222 COVID-19 vaccine. Study-level results: Spike was spanned by vaccine-associated CD4 TCRs, which were dominant at 160-218 and 743-854. The peak T cell response came first, and repertoires were sampled only after it. Only a handful of individuals given AZD1222 were seropositive at baseline.

Details on this clone: Its antigen is unidentified.

Method: immunoSEQ multiplex PCR; TCRdb's copy keeps in-frame clones and lacks some. This sample carries approximately 120,000 clones, 80% to 95% of them seen once, and the ten largest clones take 0.8% to 1.1%. The V segment lost 1 base and the J segment 8 bases; nucleotides outside the gene matches: 4. From germline, CDR1 is KGHDR and CDR2 SFDVKD. The CDR3 is 15 amino acids. The specimen comprised peripheral blood, sampled on day 0 of AZD1222 vaccination. The chain uses TRBV24-1 and TRBJ2-1; 10 nucleotides align to TRBD2. This TCR came from an adult in good health. The CDR3 spells CATSDFTSGKDEQFF. In DNA, the CDR3 is TGTGCCACCAGTGATTTTACTAGCGGGAAGGATGAGCAGTTCTTC.